These T cell receptor beta chains were read from a single sample in a study of robustness of blood B and T cell sequencing. TCRdb recomputed calls from the PCR reads with MiXCR, one row per CDR3 protein. This table holds around 910 distinct CDR3 sequences, roughly 76% found once. The sequenced material came from peripheral blood. Receptor source: a human donor in good health. CDR3s include the opening cysteine and the closing phenylalanine or tryptophan. A D gene is named only where the DNA matches it firmly. Clone size is given for some rows only: seen once, a few or many times, or a class if the clone is expanded.

J gene: TRBJ1-5
V gene: TRBV5-6
D gene: -
clone size: few
CDR3 protein: CASSGQNSNQPQHF
CDR3 DNA: TGTGCCAGCAGCGGGCAGAATAGCAATCAGCCCCAGCATTTT

J gene: TRBJ2-7
V gene: TRBV5-5
D gene: -
clone size: -
CDR3 protein: CASSLAGGVNTYEQYF
CDR3 DNA: TGTGCCAGCAGCTTGGCCGGCGGGGTAAATACCTACGAGCAGTACTTC

J gene: TRBJ2-7
V gene: TRBV5-1
D gene: -
clone size: -
CDR3 protein: CASSLEAGVYEQYF
CDR3 DNA: TGCGCCAGCAGCTTGGAAGCTGGTGTTTACGAGCAGTACTTC

J gene: TRBJ2-2
V gene: TRBV5-1
D gene: -
clone size: -
CDR3 protein: CASSLSSGPGELFF
CDR3 DNA: TGCGCCAGCAGCTTGAGTAGTGGACCCGGGGAGCTGTTTTTT

J gene: TRBJ1-6
V gene: TRBV4-1
D gene: -
clone size: -
CDR3 protein: CASSQDFGVDSPLHF
CDR3 DNA: TGCGCCAGCAGCCAAGATTTTGGGGTTGATTCACCCCTCCACTTT

J gene: TRBJ1-2
V gene: TRBV10-3
D gene: -
clone size: -
CDR3 protein: CAISGMDYGYTF
CDR3 DNA: TGTGCCATCAGTGGAATGGACTATGGCTACACCTTC

J gene: TRBJ1-5
V gene: TRBV5-8
D gene: -
clone size: -
CDR3 protein: CASKRGREQPQHF
CDR3 DNA: TGTGCCAGCAAGAGGGGGAGAGAGCAGCCCCAGCATTTT

J gene: TRBJ1-5
V gene: TRBV19
D gene: -
clone size: -
CDR3 protein: CASKTGPSNQPQHF
CDR3 DNA: TGTGCCAGTAAAACAGGGCCTAGCAATCAGCCCCAGCATTTT

J gene: TRBJ1-1
V gene: TRBV10-3
D gene: TRBD1
clone size: hyperexpanded
CDR3 protein: CAIRTTGANTEAFF
CDR3 DNA: TGTGCCATCAGGACGACAGGGGCGAACACTGAAGCTTTCTTT

J gene: TRBJ2-7
V gene: TRBV5-4
D gene: TRBD1
clone size: -
CDR3 protein: CASSSGQGFYEQYF
CDR3 DNA: TGTGCCAGCAGCTCCGGACAGGGTTTCTACGAGCAGTACTTC

J gene: TRBJ2-3
V gene: TRBV25-1
D gene: -
clone size: -
CDR3 protein: CASSRGTDTQYF
CDR3 DNA: TGTGCCAGCAGTAGGGGCACAGATACGCAGTATTTT

J gene: TRBJ2-3
V gene: TRBV5-6
D gene: TRBD1
clone size: -
CDR3 protein: CASSLYGQEKLQYF
CDR3 DNA: TGTGCCAGCAGCTTATACGGACAGGAGAAGTTGCAGTATTTT

J gene: TRBJ2-7
V gene: TRBV7-9
D gene: -
clone size: few
CDR3 protein: CASSPSVDGGAYEQYF
CDR3 DNA: TGTGCCAGCAGCCCAAGCGTCGATGGAGGGGCCTACGAGCAGTACTTC

J gene: TRBJ2-1
V gene: TRBV10-3
D gene: -
clone size: -
CDR3 protein: CAINERGDNEQFF
CDR3 DNA: TGTGCCATCAATGAGAGGGGGGACAATGAGCAGTTCTTC